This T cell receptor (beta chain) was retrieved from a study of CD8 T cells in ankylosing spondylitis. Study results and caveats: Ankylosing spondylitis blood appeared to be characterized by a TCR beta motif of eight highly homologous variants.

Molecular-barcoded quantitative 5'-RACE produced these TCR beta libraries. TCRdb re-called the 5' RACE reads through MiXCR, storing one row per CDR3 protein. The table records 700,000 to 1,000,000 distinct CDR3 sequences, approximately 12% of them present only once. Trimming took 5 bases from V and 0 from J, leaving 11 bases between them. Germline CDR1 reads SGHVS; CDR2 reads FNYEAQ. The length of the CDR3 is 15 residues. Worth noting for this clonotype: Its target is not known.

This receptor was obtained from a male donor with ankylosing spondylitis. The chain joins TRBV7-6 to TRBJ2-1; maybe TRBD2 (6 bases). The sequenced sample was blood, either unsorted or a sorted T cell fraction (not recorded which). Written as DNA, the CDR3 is TGTGCCAGCAGCCCTAGCGTTAACTCCTACAATGAGCAGTTCTTC. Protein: CASSPSVNSYNEQFF.